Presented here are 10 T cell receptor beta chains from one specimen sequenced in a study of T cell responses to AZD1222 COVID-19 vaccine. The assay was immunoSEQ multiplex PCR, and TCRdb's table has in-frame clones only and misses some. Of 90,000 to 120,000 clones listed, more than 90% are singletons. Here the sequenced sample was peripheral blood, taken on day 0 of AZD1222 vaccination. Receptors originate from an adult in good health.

The CDR3 nucleotides are TGTGCCAGCAGCGTATCCCCCGAGCAGCAGCCTAACTATGGCTACACCTTC. Translation gives CASSVSPEQQPNYGYTF. This chain joins TRBV9 and TRBJ1-2; D ambiguous. With 1 base removed from V and 0 bases from J, the gap between germline ends came to 16 bases. This CDR3 comprises 17 residues. Germline V CDR1 and CDR2: SGDLS, YYNGEE.

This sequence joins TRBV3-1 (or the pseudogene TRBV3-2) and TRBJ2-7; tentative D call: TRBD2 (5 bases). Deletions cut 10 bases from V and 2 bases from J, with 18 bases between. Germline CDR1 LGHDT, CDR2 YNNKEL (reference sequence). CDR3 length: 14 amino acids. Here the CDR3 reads CAIQAGVSTYEQYF. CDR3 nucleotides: TGTGCCATTCAAGCCGGGGTATCCACCTACGAGCAGTACTTC.

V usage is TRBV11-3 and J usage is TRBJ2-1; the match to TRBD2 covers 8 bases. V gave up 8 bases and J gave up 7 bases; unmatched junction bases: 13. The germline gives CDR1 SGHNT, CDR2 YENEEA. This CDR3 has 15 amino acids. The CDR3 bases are TGTGCCAGCCTCCGTGGGAGCGGGAGTGTGAATGAGCAGTTCTTC. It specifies CASLRGSGSVNEQFF.

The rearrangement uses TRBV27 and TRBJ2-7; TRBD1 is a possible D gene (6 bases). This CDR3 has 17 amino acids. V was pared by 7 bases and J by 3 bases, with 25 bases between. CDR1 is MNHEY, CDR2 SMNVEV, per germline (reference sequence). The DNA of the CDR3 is TGTGCCAGCACCCTAAGGGGGAAATTGCGGTACTACTACGAGCAGTACTTC. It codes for CASTLRGKLRYYYEQYF.

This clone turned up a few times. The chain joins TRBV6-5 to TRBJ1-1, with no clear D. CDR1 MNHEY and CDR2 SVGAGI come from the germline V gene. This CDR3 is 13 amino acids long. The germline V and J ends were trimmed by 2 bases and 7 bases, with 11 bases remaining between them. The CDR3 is CASSYDGRLEAFF. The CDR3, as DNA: TGTGCCAGCAGTTACGACGGACGACTTGAAGCTTTCTTT.

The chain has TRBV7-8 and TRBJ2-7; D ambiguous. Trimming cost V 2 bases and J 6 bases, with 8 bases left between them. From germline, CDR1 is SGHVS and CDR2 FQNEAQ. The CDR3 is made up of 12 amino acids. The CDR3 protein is CASSLLVGEQYF. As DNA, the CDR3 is TGTGCCAGCAGCTTACTTGTGGGCGAGCAGTACTTC.

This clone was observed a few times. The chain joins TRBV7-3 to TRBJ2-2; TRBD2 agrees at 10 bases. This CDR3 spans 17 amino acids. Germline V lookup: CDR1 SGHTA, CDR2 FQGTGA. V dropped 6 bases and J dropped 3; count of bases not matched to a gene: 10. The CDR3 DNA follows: TGTGCCAGCAGTCCCGGACTAGCGGAGGCCGACACCGGGGAGCTGTTTTTT. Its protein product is CASSPGLAEADTGELFF.

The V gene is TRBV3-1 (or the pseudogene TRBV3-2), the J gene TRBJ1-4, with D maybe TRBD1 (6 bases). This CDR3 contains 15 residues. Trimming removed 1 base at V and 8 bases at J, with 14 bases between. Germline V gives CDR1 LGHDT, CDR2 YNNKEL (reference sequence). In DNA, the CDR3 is TGTGCCAGCAGCCAAGGTTGGCAGGGGCGGGAAAAACTGTTTTTT. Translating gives CASSQGWQGREKLFF.

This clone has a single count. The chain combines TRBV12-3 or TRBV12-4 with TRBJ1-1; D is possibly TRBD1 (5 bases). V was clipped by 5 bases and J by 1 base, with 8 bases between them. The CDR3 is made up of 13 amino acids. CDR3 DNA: TGTGCCAGCAGTCACGGACAGAACACTGAAGCTTTCTTT. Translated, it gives CASSHGQNTEAFF.

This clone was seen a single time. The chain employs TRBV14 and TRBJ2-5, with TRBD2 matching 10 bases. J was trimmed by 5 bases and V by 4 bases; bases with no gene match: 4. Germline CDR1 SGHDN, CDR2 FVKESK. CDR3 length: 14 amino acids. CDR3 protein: CASSRGLAAETQYF. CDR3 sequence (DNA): TGTGCCAGCAGCCGAGGACTAGCGGCGGAGACCCAGTACTTC.